The T cell receptor (beta chain) under discussion was sequenced for a study of beta chain features in type 1 diabetes. Study-wide points: Using cDNA template may skew counts toward highly expressing activated cells. Type 1 diabetes patients had moderately but significantly shorter TCRB CDR3s in all four CD4+ subsets.

The germline V gene has CDR1 MNHEY and CDR2 SMNVEV (reference sequence). The CDR3 is made up of 13 amino acids. Trimming at V came to 3 bases and at J to 8 bases, leaving 5 bases not matched to a gene. The authors reverse transcribed all of the isolated RNA, so sequencing captured expressed TCRB transcripts. Produced via immunoSEQ multiplex PCR; TCRdb's table is partial and in-frame only. The sample records about 160,000 clones, roughly 8% being singletons. In the case of this clone: Its target is not known.

The specimen sequenced was central memory CD4+ T cells from blood. This rearrangement joins TRBV27 to TRBJ1-2; 8 bases match TRBD1. The clonotype comes from a woman aged 40 to 50 with type 1 diabetes. The CDR3 DNA is TGTGCCAGCAGTTTCATAACAGGGGGAGGCTACACCTTC. It encodes CASSFITGGGYTF.